Presented here are 9 T cell receptor beta chains from one specimen sequenced in a study of beta chain features in type 1 diabetes. Sequencing targeted expressed TCRB transcripts, as all isolated RNA had been reverse transcribed. Profiled with immunoSEQ multiplex PCR; TCRdb holds only in-frame clones, not every one. Of almost 250,000 clones in the sample, roughly 13% were seen once. The sample comprised naive CD4+ T cells from blood. Receptors were obtained from a woman aged 40 to 50 in good health.

A few counts support this clone. The chain recombines TRBV2 with TRBJ2-3; 8 bases are shared with TRBD2. V dropped 1 base and J dropped 11; count of bases not matched to a gene: 2. The CDR3 runs 12 residues. The germline V gene has CDR1 SNHLY and CDR2 FYNNEI. The CDR3 coding sequence is TGTGCCAGCAGTGAAGAGCGGGGGAAGCAGTATTTT. This gives the protein CASSEERGKQYF. The variable domain in full, with the rest retrieved from reference TRBV2 and TRBJ2-3, is EPEVTQTPSHQVTQMGQEVILRCVPISNHLYFYWYRQILGQKVEFLVSFYNNEISEKSEIFDDQFSVERPDGSNFTLKIRSTKLEDSAMYFCASSEERGKQYFGPGTRLTVL.

This clone showed up just a few times. V gene TRBV11-2 combines with J gene TRBJ2-3; maybe TRBD1 (5 bases). The V end lost 5 bases, the J end lost 4 bases, and 19 bases lay between the germline ends. Looked up from germline, CDR1 is SGHAT and CDR2 is FQNNGV. CDR3 length: 16 residues. The CDR3 spells CASSPTSRVIADTQYF. CDR3 nucleotide sequence: TGTGCCAGCAGCCCAACTTCCAGGGTGATTGCAGATACGCAGTATTTT.

This clone has only a few counts. The J gene is TRBJ2-3, the V gene TRBV18; TRBD1 matches at 12 bases. CDR1 and CDR2 from the germline V gene are KGHSH and LQKENI. The CDR3 contains 15 residues. Trimming at V came to 6 bases and at J to 4 bases, leaving 5 bases not matched to a gene. CDR3 region: CASSPGTGGADTQYF. The CDR3 nucleotides read TGTGCCAGCTCGCCCGGGACAGGGGGCGCAGATACGCAGTATTTT. Filled out from reference TRBV18 and TRBJ2-3, the complete variable domain reads NAGVMQNPRHLVRRRGQEARLRCSPMKGHSHVYWYRQLPEEGLKFMVYLQKENIIDESGMPKERFSAEFPKEGPSILRIQQVVRGDSAAYFCASSPGTGGADTQYFGPGTRLTVL.

This clone was counted a few times. The chain employs TRBV2 and TRBJ1-4; D unresolved. The CDR3 has 11 residues. V shed 10 bases and J shed 6 bases, with 9 bases lying between them. CDR1 and CDR2 from the germline V gene are SNHLY and FYNNEI. The CDR3 loop is CATAIDEKLFF. CDR3 nucleotide sequence: TGTGCCACTGCGATTGATGAAAAACTGTTTTTT.

The chain carries TRBV5-1 and TRBJ1-2; 7 bases fit TRBD1. The CDR3 has 14 amino acids. J lost 7 bases, V lost 5 bases, and 11 bases had no gene match. Per germline, CDR1 SGHRS and CDR2 YFSETQ. CDR3 DNA sequence: TGCGCCAGCAGACCCGGGACAGTGGAGGGTGGCTACACCTTC. Amino acids: CASRPGTVEGGYTF.

The rearrangement joins TRBV19 to TRBJ1-2; possibly TRBD1 for D (6 bases). V dropped 8 bases and J dropped 7 bases, with 14 bases sitting between them. There are 12 residues in the CDR3. Per germline, CDR1 LNHDA and CDR2 SQIVND (reference sequence). The CDR3 region has the DNA TGTGCCAGTTCCGGGGTGGGGGCTGGCTACACCTTC. Translated, it gives CASSGVGAGYTF. Using reference TRBV19 and TRBJ1-2 for the parts outside the CDR3, the full variable domain is DGGITQSPKYLFRKEGQNVTLSCEQNLNHDAMYWYRQDPGQGLRLIYYSQIVNDFQKGDIAEGYSVSREKKESFPLTVTSAQKNPTAFYLCASSGVGAGYTFGSGTRLTVV.

The chain joins TRBV5-1 to TRBJ1-4; 7 positions match TRBD1. The CDR3 spans 15 residues. V shed 3 bases and J 2 bases; nucleotides not matched to a gene: 4. Germline lookup yields CDR1 SGHRS and CDR2 YFSETQ. The CDR3 loop is CASSSEGATNEKLFF. DNA of the CDR3: TGCGCCAGCAGCTCGGAGGGGGCTACTAATGAAAAACTGTTTTTT.

This clone was counted a single time. The identical CDR3 is also encoded by other nucleotide sequences in the sample. The chain carries TRBV4-1 and TRBJ1-1; D call uncertain. Germline loops: CDR1 MGHRA, CDR2 YSYEKL. The V and J ends lost 1 base and 0 bases respectively, with 6 bases between them. The CDR3 has 14 residues. CDR3 loop: CASSQGQLNTEAFF. CDR3 in DNA: TGCGCCAGCAGCCAAGGGCAGTTGAACACTGAAGCTTTCTTT.

This clone was seen a few times. The rearrangement links TRBV7-8 to TRBJ1-5; D not certain. The CDR3 is 15 amino acids. In germline, CDR1 is SGHVS, CDR2 FQNEAQ. V was cut by 6 bases and J by 4 bases, with 16 bases left in between. CDR3 amino acids: CASRVGVVGNQPQHF. The CDR3 region has the DNA TGTGCCAGCAGGGTCGGTGTGGTCGGGAATCAGCCCCAGCATTTT.